These T cell receptor beta chains were read from a single sample in a study of blood T cell repertoires in COVID-19. The table came from immunoSEQ multiplex PCR; TCRdb's copy has only in-frame clones and leaves some out. The table shows under 200,000 clones, with roughly 87% occurring only once. The sequencing sample was made of peripheral blood. The receptors shown here come from a woman aged 40 to 50 with acute or convalescent COVID-19. Both conserved end residues are part of each CDR3. Each record gives: D gene, J gene, V gene, clone size, CDR3 protein, CDR3 DNA. D genes are given only for firm matches. Rows may omit the clone size; those that give it use once, few, many or a size class.

>NA|TRBJ2-7|TRBV15|NA
CATSRRTDSYEQYF
TGTGCCACCAGCAGGAGGACAGATTCCTACGAGCAGTACTTC
>TRBD1|TRBJ2-7|TRBV4-1|NA
CASSHPGQGEQYF
TGCGCCAGCAGCCATCCTGGACAGGGCGAGCAGTACTTC
>TRBD1|TRBJ1-2|TRBV2|NA
CASSLTGEGGYGYTF
TGTGCCAGCTCCCTTACAGGGGAAGGGGGCTATGGCTACACCTTC
>TRBD1|TRBJ1-5|TRBV6-1|NA
CASSEAGMTGGYQPQHF
TGTGCCAGCAGTGAAGCAGGGATGACAGGGGGGTATCAGCCCCAGCATTTT
>TRBD2|TRBJ2-3|TRBV4-1|NA
CASSPRLAGVTDTQYF
TGCGCCAGCAGCCCCCGACTAGCGGGGGTCACAGATACGCAGTATTTT
>TRBD1|TRBJ1-2|TRBV27|NA
CASRLTGGGYTF
TGTGCCAGCCGACTGACAGGGGGCGGCTACACCTTC
>TRBD1|TRBJ2-7|TRBV6-5|NA
CASKPGTAGHEQYF
TGTGCCAGCAAGCCCGGGACAGCTGGGCACGAGCAGTACTTC
>TRBD2|TRBJ2-1|TRBV5-6|NA
CASSLYGGASEQFF
TGTGCCAGCAGCTTATACGGGGGGGCCAGTGAGCAGTTCTTC
>TRBD2|TRBJ2-7|TRBV28|NA
CASSTGGTTYEQYF
TGTGCCAGCAGTACAGGCGGGACTACCTACGAGCAGTACTTC
>NA|TRBJ1-2|TRBV4-2|NA
CASSQDGRGYTF
TGTGCCAGCAGCCAAGATGGTCGGGGCTACACCTTC
>TRBD1|TRBJ1-3|TRBV27|NA
CASSAASGTGTGNTIYF
TGTGCCAGCAGCGCCGCCTCCGGGACAGGGACTGGAAACACCATATATTTT
>NA|TRBJ1-1|TRBV5-1|NA
CASSLAYRTEAFF
TGCGCCAGCAGCTTGGCCTACAGAACTGAAGCTTTCTTT
>NA|TRBJ1-2|TRBV6-5|NA
CASARQRSYGYTF
TGTGCCAGCGCAAGACAGCGCTCCTATGGCTACACCTTC
>TRBD1|TRBJ1-2|TRBV6-6|NA
CASMMDQGAKNGYTF
TGTGCCAGCATGATGGATCAGGGGGCGAAAAATGGCTACACCTTC
>TRBD2|TRBJ2-7|TRBV6-5|NA
CASRRGDPYEQYF
TGTGCCAGCAGACGGGGGGATCCCTACGAGCAGTACTTC
>NA|TRBJ1-1|TRBV2|NA
CASSELKKQHEAFF
TGTGCCAGCAGTGAACTAAAAAAACAGCATGAAGCTTTCTTT
>NA|TRBJ2-7|TRBV9|NA
CASSVAPGDEQYF
TGTGCCAGCAGCGTAGCTCCGGGGGACGAGCAGTACTTC
>TRBD1|TRBJ1-6|TRBV30|NA
CAWVDRGHSPLHF
TGTGCCTGGGTGGACAGGGGCCATTCACCCCTCCACTTT
>TRBD1|TRBJ2-2|TRBV6-6|NA
CASIPRGQGITGELFF
TGTGCCAGCATCCCACGGGGACAGGGGATCACCGGGGAGCTGTTTTTT
>NA|TRBJ2-7|TRBV25-1|NA
CASPGSADEQYF
TGTGCCAGCCCAGGGTCAGCCGACGAGCAGTACTTC
>TRBD1|TRBJ2-7|TRBV19|NA
CASSPNPGTGIHEQYF
TGTGCCAGTAGTCCTAACCCCGGGACAGGGATCCACGAGCAGTACTTC
>NA|TRBJ2-1|TRBV1|NA
CTSSQVAGGIHNEQFF
NA
>TRBD2|TRBJ2-3|TRBV5-4|NA
CASHRGAGDTDTQYF
TGTGCCAGCCACCGAGGGGCGGGGGATACAGATACGCAGTATTTT
>NA|TRBJ1-1|TRBV3-1/TRBV3-2|once
CASSLEERVTEAFF
TGTGCCAGCAGCCTAGAGGAGCGGGTTACTGAAGCTTTCTTT
>NA|TRBJ2-3|TRBV12-3/TRBV12-4|NA
CASSFYSTDTQYF
TGTGCCAGCAGTTTCTACAGCACAGATACGCAGTATTTT
>NA|TRBJ2-1|TRBV13|NA
CASASSYNEQFF
TGTGCCAGCGCCAGCTCCTACAATGAGCAGTTCTTC
>TRBD1|TRBJ1-6|TRBV6-4|NA
CASRIISGTGNSPLHF
TGTGCCAGCAGGATCATATCCGGGACAGGCAATTCACCCCTCCACTTT
>TRBD1|TRBJ1-5|TRBV4-1|NA
CASSLSGQNNQPQHF
TGCGCCAGCAGCCTTTCGGGACAGAACAATCAGCCCCAGCATTTT
>TRBD2|TRBJ2-5|TRBV6-1|NA
CASSEGLAGTFQETQYF
TGTGCCAGCAGTGAAGGGCTAGCGGGGACCTTCCAAGAGACCCAGTACTTC
>TRBD1|TRBJ1-3|TRBV11-2|NA
CASSRTGLSGNTIYF
TGTGCCAGCAGCCGGACAGGGCTTTCTGGAAACACCATATATTTT
>NA|TRBJ1-5|TRBV15|once
CATSRVYTGVGNQPQHF
TGTGCCACCAGCAGAGTTTACACAGGTGTTGGCAATCAGCCCCAGCATTTT
>TRBD1|TRBJ2-7|TRBV15|NA
CATSRARQGANEQYF
TGTGCCACCAGCAGAGCGAGACAGGGGGCCAACGAGCAGTACTTC
>TRBD2|TRBJ2-7|TRBV28|NA
CASSIAGDMYEQYF
TGTGCCAGCAGCATAGCGGGAGATATGTACGAGCAGTACTTC
>NA|TRBJ1-2|TRBV3-1/TRBV3-2|NA
CASSLGQGLYGYTF
TGTGCCAGCAGCCTTGGGCAAGGACTGTATGGCTACACCTTC
>TRBD1|TRBJ1-2|TRBV4-1|NA
CASSQDGRGYNGYTF
TGCGCCAGCAGCCAAGATGGCAGGGGGTATAATGGCTACACCTTC
>NA|TRBJ2-6|TRBV4-2|NA
CASSQDVWASLSGANVLTF
TGTGCCAGCAGCCAAGACGTCTGGGCTTCTCTCTCTGGGGCCAACGTCCTGACTTTC
>NA|TRBJ1-2|TRBV5-4|NA
CASSWAASNYGYTF
TGTGCCAGCAGCTGGGCAGCTTCTAACTATGGCTACACCTTC
>TRBD1|TRBJ1-2|TRBV10-3|NA
CAITADRNVGYTF
TGTGCCATCACGGCGGACAGGAATGTTGGCTACACCTTC
>NA|TRBJ1-3|TRBV19|NA
CASSSSGQSFSGNTIYF
TGTGCCAGTAGTTCTTCCGGACAGTCCTTCTCTGGAAACACCATATATTTT
>TRBD1|TRBJ1-4|TRBV10-2|NA
CASQTGFSSNEKLFF
TGCGCCAGCCAGACAGGGTTCTCCTCTAATGAAAAACTGTTTTTT
>TRBD1|TRBJ1-1|TRBV6-5|once
CASSSTGAGAFF
TGTGCCAGCAGTTCAACAGGGGCTGGAGCTTTCTTT
>TRBD1|TRBJ2-7|TRBV9|once
CASSSEGAIEQYF
TGTGCCAGCAGTTCTGAGGGGGCGATCGAGCAGTACTTC
>TRBD2|TRBJ2-7|TRBV5-5|NA
CASSLVGGGPYEQYF
TGTGCCAGCAGCTTGGTGGGCGGGGGGCCCTACGAGCAGTACTTC
>NA|TRBJ1-1|TRBV12-3/TRBV12-4|NA
CASSGRSSAFF
TGTGCCAGTTCAGGAAGGTCCTCGGCTTTCTTT
>TRBD1|TRBJ1-5|TRBV24-1|NA
CATSDGNRGSNQPQHF
TGTGCCACCAGTGATGGGAACAGGGGTAGCAATCAGCCCCAGCATTTT
>TRBD1|TRBJ1-3|TRBV5-6|NA
CASSLYTGTGVGNTIYF
TGTGCCAGCAGCTTATATACCGGGACAGGGGTCGGAAACACCATATATTTT
>NA|TRBJ1-1|TRBV11-2|NA
CASSQSGPGAFF
TGTGCCAGCAGTCAATCCGGCCCGGGGGCTTTCTTT
>NA|TRBJ2-5|TRBV10-3|NA
CAISDGGFQETQYF
TGTGCCATCAGTGATGGGGGGTTCCAAGAGACCCAGTACTTC
>TRBD2|TRBJ2-1|TRBV9|NA
CASSVNAGLAGRKFF
TGTGCCAGCAGCGTAAACGCTGGACTAGCGGGTCGGAAGTTCTTC
>NA|TRBJ1-4|TRBV5-1|NA
CASSLTRYEGEKLFF
TGCGCCAGCAGCTTGACGAGGTATGAGGGTGAAAAACTGTTTTTT
>TRBD1|TRBJ2-2|TRBV6-6|NA
CASSGTGGPGELFF
TGTGCCAGCAGTGGGACAGGGGGCCCCGGGGAGCTGTTTTTT
>NA|TRBJ2-5|TRBV18|NA
CASSQSFQETQYF
TGTGCCAGCTCACAGAGTTTCCAAGAGACCCAGTACTTC
>NA|TRBJ2-7|TRBV4-1|NA
CASSQFQGVISSYEQYF
TGCGCCAGCAGCCAATTCCAAGGGGTCATAAGCTCCTACGAGCAGTACTTC
>NA|TRBJ2-1|TRBV5-4|NA
CASSLELLVSYNEQFF
TGTGCCAGCAGCTTGGAGTTGCTAGTTTCCTACAATGAGCAGTTCTTC
>NA|TRBJ1-1|TRBV4-2|NA
CASSLGPGGVNTEAFF
TGTGCCAGCAGCCTCGGTCCGGGAGGGGTGAACACTGAAGCTTTCTTT